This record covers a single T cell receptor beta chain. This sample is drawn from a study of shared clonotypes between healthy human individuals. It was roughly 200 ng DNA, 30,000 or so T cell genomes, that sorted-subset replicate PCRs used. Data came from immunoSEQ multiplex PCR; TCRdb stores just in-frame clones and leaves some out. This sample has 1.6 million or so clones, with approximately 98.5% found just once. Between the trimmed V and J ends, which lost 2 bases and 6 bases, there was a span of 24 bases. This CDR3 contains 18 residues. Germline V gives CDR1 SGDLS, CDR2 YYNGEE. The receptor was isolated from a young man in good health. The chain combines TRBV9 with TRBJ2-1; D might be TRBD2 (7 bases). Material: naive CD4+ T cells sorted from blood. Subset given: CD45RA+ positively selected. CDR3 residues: CASSVTGFAGDGGNEQFF. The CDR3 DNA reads TGTGCCAGCAGCGTCACAGGGTTTGCGGGAGACGGAGGCAATGAGCAGTTCTTC.